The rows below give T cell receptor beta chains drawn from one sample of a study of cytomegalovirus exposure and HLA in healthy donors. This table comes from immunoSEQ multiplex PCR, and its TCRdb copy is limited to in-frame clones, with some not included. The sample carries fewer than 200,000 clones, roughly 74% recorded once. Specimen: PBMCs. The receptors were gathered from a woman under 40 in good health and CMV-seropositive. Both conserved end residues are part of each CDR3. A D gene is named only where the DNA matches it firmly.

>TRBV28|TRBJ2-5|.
CASSLRRHSYQETQYF
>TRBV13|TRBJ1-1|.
CASSFTGRANTEAFF
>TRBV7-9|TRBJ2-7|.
CASSSRAKGTYEQYF
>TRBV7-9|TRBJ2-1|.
CASSLGQSYNEQFF
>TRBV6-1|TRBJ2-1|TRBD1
CASSEVMTQGEQFF
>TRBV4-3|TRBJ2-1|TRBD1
CASSQDIWDRGLDEQFF
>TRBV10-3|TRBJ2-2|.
CAIRRRRANTGELFF
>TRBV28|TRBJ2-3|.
CASGQGTDTQYF
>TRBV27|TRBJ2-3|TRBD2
CASSFRPGAGDTQYF
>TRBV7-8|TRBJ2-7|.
CASSLLVSYEQYF
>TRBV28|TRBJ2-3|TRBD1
CASSFRRTGGTDTQYF
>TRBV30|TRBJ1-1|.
CAWSPGNSAFF
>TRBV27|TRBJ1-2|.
CASSPIGNEDPNGRGNYGYTF
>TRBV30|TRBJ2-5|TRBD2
CAWTSRGGPQETQYF
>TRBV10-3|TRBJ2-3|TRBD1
CAISPGTGLNF
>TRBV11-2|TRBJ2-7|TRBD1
CASRGQGLPGEQYF
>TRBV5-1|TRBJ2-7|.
CASSLVLGADEQYF
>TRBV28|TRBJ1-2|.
CASSPPRGSQYGYTF
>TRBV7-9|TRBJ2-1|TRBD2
CASRAGLGLSNEQFF
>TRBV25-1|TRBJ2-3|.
CASSERQGSADTQYF
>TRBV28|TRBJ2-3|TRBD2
CASSLEGLVTDTQYF
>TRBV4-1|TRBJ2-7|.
CASSQEDQGSHEQYF